The present T cell receptor (beta chain) was sequenced within a study of T cell responses to AZD1222 COVID-19 vaccine. Study results and limitations: Recipients of two AZD1222 doses showed rising Spike-specific TCR breadth and depth. Repertoire sampling happened only post peak T cell response. Among spike-specific TCRs, nearly half reportedly target unmutated variant regions.

About this clone itself: Its antigen is still unknown.

The assay was immunoSEQ multiplex PCR, and TCRdb's table has in-frame clones only and misses some. The sample yields approximately 180,000 clones, around nine tenths seen once. With V trimmed by 4 bases and J by 7 bases, 3 bases remained unmatched. Germline V gene lookup returns CDR1 SGHRS and CDR2 YFSETQ. CDR3 length equals 13 residues. Sequencing was performed on peripheral blood, taken on day 0 of AZD1222 vaccination. The TCR comes from an adult in good health. The chain couples TRBV5-1 to TRBJ2-1; TRBD1 matches at 9 bases. CDR3 DNA: TGCGCCAGCAGCCCTGGGACAGGGAATGAGCAGTTCTTC. Residues: CASSPGTGNEQFF. The variable domain in full, with the rest retrieved from reference TRBV5-1 and TRBJ2-1, is KAGVTQTPRYLIKTRGQQVTLSCSPISGHRSVSWYQQTPGQGLQFLFEYFSETQRNKGNFPGRFSGRQFSNSRSEMNVSTLELGDSALYLCASSPGTGNEQFFGPGTRLTVL.